The following is a T cell receptor (beta chain) sequence with its context. The record originates from a study of chemoradiotherapy in HPV16-positive cancers. The assay was immunoSEQ multiplex PCR, and TCRdb's table has in-frame clones only and misses some. The sample includes about 6,200 clones, around 83% of them seen just once. Looked up from germline, CDR1 is SGHRS and CDR2 is YFSETQ. The CDR3 covers 15 residues. V gave up 0 bases and J gave up 6 bases; unmatched junction bases: 3. This receptor was taken from a human donor with HPV-associated anogenital cancer. V is TRBV5-1 and J is TRBJ2-1, with 10 nucleotides matching TRBD2. The sequencing here drew on tumor tissue, taken from a patient who underwent chemoradiotherapy. DNA for the CDR3: TGCGCCAGCAGCTTGGAAGCGGGGGGGGTCAATGAGCAGTTCTTC. This codes for CASSLEAGGVNEQFF.